This T cell receptor (beta chain) is from a study of blood T cell repertoires in COVID-19. Study summary: Specimens from acute and convalescent COVID-19 originated in the United States, Italy and Spain. PBMCs, B-cell-depleted T cells, or T cells were the source of the cDNA or gDNA that made up the material.

The protocol was immunoSEQ multiplex PCR, while the TCRdb copy is restricted to in-frame clones and leaves out a portion. Of 400,000 or so clones in the sample, roughly 87% were seen once. This CDR3 comprises 15 residues. The V gene lost 4 bases and the J gene lost 4 bases, with 15 bases spanning the gap. Germline lookup yields CDR1 SGDLS and CDR2 YYNGEE. All enrollees were about 18 to 100 years old and from 25 or so US areas. Participants' reported clinical history set cohort assignment. The chain joins TRBV9 to TRBJ1-3, with a weak D call TRBD1 (6 bases). The origin of this receptor is a woman aged 40 to 50 with acute COVID-19. Material for sequencing was PBMCs or T cells enriched from blood (not recorded which). CDR3 nucleotides: TGTGCCAGCAGCCCCCAAACAGGGCTAGGAAACACCATATATTTT. Residues: CASSPQTGLGNTIYF.